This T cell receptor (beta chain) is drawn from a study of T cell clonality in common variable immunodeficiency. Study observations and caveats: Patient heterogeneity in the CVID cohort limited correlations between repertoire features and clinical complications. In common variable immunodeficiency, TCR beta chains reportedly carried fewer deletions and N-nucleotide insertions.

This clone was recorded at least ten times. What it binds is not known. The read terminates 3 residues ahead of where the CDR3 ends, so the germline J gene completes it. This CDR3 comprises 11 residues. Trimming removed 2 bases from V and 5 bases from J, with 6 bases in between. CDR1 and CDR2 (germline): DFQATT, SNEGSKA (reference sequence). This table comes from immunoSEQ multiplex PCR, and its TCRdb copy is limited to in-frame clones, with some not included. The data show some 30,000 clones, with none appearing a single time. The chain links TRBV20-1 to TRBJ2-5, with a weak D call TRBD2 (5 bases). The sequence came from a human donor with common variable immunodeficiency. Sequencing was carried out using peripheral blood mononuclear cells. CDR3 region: CSARTGETQYF. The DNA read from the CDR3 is TGCAGTGCTAGAACGGGGGAGACC.